This record covers a single T cell receptor (beta chain). Germline V gene lookup returns CDR1 LNHDA and CDR2 SQIVND (reference sequence). Trimming shortened V by 6 bases and J by 1 base, and 10 bases separated the two germline ends. CDR3 length equals 14 residues. TCRdb keeps only in-frame clones here, not all; method: immunoSEQ multiplex PCR. Among 90,000 or so clones, around nine tenths were seen once, and the ten largest hold 4.7%. CD4+CD25+CD127- Tregs, CD4+CD25- non-Tregs, CD4 and CD8 cells were sorted. This sample stems from a study of Tregs in tolerant kidney transplant recipients. The sequenced sample was CD8+ T cells from blood. The chain joins TRBV19 to TRBJ1-5; no reliable D call. The receptor was derived from a human donor in good health. CDR3 coding DNA: TGTGCCAGTAGGACGCCCGGGAGCAATCAGCCCCAGCATTTT. Encoded protein: CASRTPGSNQPQHF.